This record looks at one T cell receptor beta chain sequence and its context. The table came from immunoSEQ multiplex PCR; TCRdb's copy has only in-frame clones and leaves some out. Among hundreds of thousands of clones listed, around 83% were seen once. This specimen belongs to a study of blood T cell repertoires in COVID-19. Study summary: The United States, Italy and Spain were the sources of the acute and convalescent COVID-19 samples.

The trim removed 6 bases at V and 2 bases at J, leaving 3 bases unmatched. Germline V gives CDR1 ENHRY, CDR2 SYGVKD. The CDR3 has 15 residues. This receptor was obtained from a man aged 35 to 55 with acute or convalescent COVID-19. The chain is built from TRBV10-3 and TRBJ2-1, with 11 bases that match TRBD2. Sequencing was carried out using peripheral blood. Here the CDR3 reads CAISWTSGPYNEQFF. CDR3 nucleotide sequence: TGTGCCATCAGCTGGACTAGCGGGCCCTACAATGAGCAGTTCTTC.